The 23 T cell receptor beta chains presented below share a single source sample, sequenced in a study of blood T cell repertoires in COVID-19. Measured with immunoSEQ multiplex PCR; TCRdb has only the in-frame clones, and not every one. The profile shows approximately 77,000 clones, 60% to 80% of them singletons. The sequenced sample was peripheral blood. Receptors originate from a man between 70 and 80 years old with active or convalescent COVID-19.

The chain recombines TRBV29-1 with TRBJ2-5, with unresolved D. Germline values: CDR1 SQVTM, CDR2 ANQGSEA. The length of the CDR3 is 12 residues. Trimming stripped 4 bases from V and 0 bases from J, with 6 bases between. CDR3 loop: CSVVEYQETQYF. The CDR3 coding sequence is TGCAGCGTTGTGGAGTACCAAGAGACCCAGTACTTC.

The rearrangement links TRBV30 to TRBJ1-1; 9 bases match TRBD1. The CDR3 contains 14 residues. Germline CDR1 reads GTSNPN; CDR2 reads SVGIG (reference sequence). V dropped 3 bases and J dropped 8; count of bases not matched to a gene: 10. The CDR3 sequence: CAWSPGTGSSEAFF. Here the CDR3 DNA reads TGTGCCTGGAGCCCCGGGACAGGGAGTAGCGAAGCTTTCTTT. Full variable domain (rest looked up from reference TRBV30 and TRBJ1-1): SQTIHQWPATLVQPVGSPLSLECTVEGTSNPNLYWYRQAAGRGLQLLFYSVGIGQISSEVPQNLSASRPQDRQFILSSKKLLLSDSGFYLCAWSPGTGSSEAFFGQGTRLTVV.

Comment on this clone: The sample carries other DNA sequences with the same CDR3. V usage is TRBV2 and J usage is TRBJ1-5; 8 bases are a match to TRBD1. CDR3 length equals 14 residues. The V segment lost 1 base and the J segment 7 bases; nucleotides outside the gene matches: 3. Germline V CDR1 and CDR2: SNHLY, FYNNEI. DNA of the CDR3: TGTGCCAGCAGTGAAGACAGGGGGGGCCAGCCCCAGCATTTT. Translation: CASSEDRGGQPQHF.

The chain has TRBV7-6 and TRBJ2-1, with D possibly being TRBD2 (5 bases). V was clipped by 5 bases and J by 8 bases, with 10 bases between them. This CDR3 has 12 amino acids. Germline V gene sequence: CDR1 SGHVS, CDR2 FNYEAQ. The CDR3 region has the DNA TGTGCCAGCAGCAGAGGGATTGATGAGCAGTTCTTC. As protein: CASSRGIDEQFF. The complete variable domain, with remaining parts taken from reference TRBV7-6 and TRBJ2-1, reads GAGVSQSPRYKVTKRGQDVALRCDPISGHVSLYWYRQALGQGPEFLTYFNYEAQQDKSGLPNDRFSAERPEGSISTLTIQRTEQRDSAMYRCASSRGIDEQFFGPGTRLTVL.

The V gene is TRBV5-1, the J gene TRBJ2-2; 8 bases agree with TRBD2. Germline CDR1 and CDR2: SGHRS and YFSETQ. Trimming at V came to 4 bases and at J to 6 bases, leaving 5 bases not matched to a gene. The CDR3 sequence is 14 residues long. CDR3 protein: CASSREGNPGELFF. The CDR3 region has the DNA TGCGCCAGCAGCCGGGAGGGAAACCCCGGGGAGCTGTTTTTT.

The J gene is TRBJ2-5, the V gene TRBV4-1; a possible D gene is TRBD2 (6 bases). Trimming shortened V by 4 bases and J by 1 base, and 10 bases separated the two germline ends. Germline values: CDR1 MGHRA, CDR2 YSYEKL. The CDR3 loop spans 14 amino acids. CDR3 loop: CASSPSGVQETQYF. The CDR3 DNA follows: TGCGCCAGCAGCCCCTCGGGGGTCCAAGAGACCCAGTACTTC.

The chain uses TRBV7-9 and TRBJ1-2; unclear D gene. Trimming took 5 bases from V and 7 from J, leaving 8 bases between them. Germline CDR1 and CDR2: SEHNR and FQNEAQ (reference sequence). CDR3 length: 11 residues. Here the CDR3 reads CASSVYSGYTF. CDR3 coding DNA: TGTGCCAGCAGCGTCTATAGTGGCTACACCTTC.

The J gene is TRBJ1-5, the V gene TRBV28; the match to TRBD1 covers 7 bases. V was clipped by 7 bases and J by 7 bases; unmatched bases: 13. Germline V lookup: CDR1 MDHEN, CDR2 SYDVKM. CDR3 length: 15 residues. The CDR3 here is CASTDFGQGEQPQHF. Written as DNA, the CDR3 is TGTGCCAGCACCGATTTCGGGCAGGGGGAACAGCCCCAGCATTTT.

This clone was counted ten times or more. The chain uses TRBV4-1 and TRBJ2-3; a possible D gene is TRBD2 (7 bases). V was pared by 3 bases and J by 7 bases, with 14 bases between. Germline-derived CDR1 and CDR2 are MGHRA and YSYEKL. This CDR3 spans 14 amino acids. The CDR3 protein is CASSQPGGYYTQYF. The CDR3 DNA follows: TGCGCCAGCAGCCAGCCGGGGGGCTACTATACGCAGTATTTT.

CDR3: CASSQLYHEQFF. The DNA of the CDR3 is TGTGCCAGCAGCCAATTATATCATGAGCAGTTCTTC. The chain is built from TRBV3-1 (or the pseudogene TRBV3-2) and TRBJ2-1; D is uncertain. Germline V gene data show CDR1 as LGHDT and CDR2 as YNNKEL (reference sequence). Between the trimmed V and J ends, which lost 2 bases and 8 bases, there was a span of 7 bases. The CDR3 totals 12 residues.

The rearrangement uses TRBV28 and TRBJ1-2, with D unresolved. Germline V gene data show CDR1 as MDHEN and CDR2 as SYDVKM. CDR3 length equals 12 residues. V gave up 7 bases and J gave up 3 bases, with 9 bases separating them. For the CDR3, the DNA is TGTGCCAGCACTACCCTGGACTATGGCTACACCTTC. Translated: CASTTLDYGYTF.

This sequence joins TRBV28 and TRBJ1-4; tentatively, D is TRBD1 (5 bases). The CDR3 covers 13 residues. Trimming left V 6 bases short and J 10 bases short, with 15 bases between. From germline, CDR1 is MDHEN and CDR2 SYDVKM. CDR3 bases: TGTGCCAGCAGGTTGACAGTGGTCGGAAAACTGTTTTTT. This codes for CASRLTVVGKLFF.

With regard to this clone: This may come from a read error, since a much larger clone is one base off. The same CDR3 also results from other DNA sequences found in this sample. The chain recombines TRBV5-1 with TRBJ1-1, with TRBD1 as a possible D gene (5 bases). Trimming removed 2 bases from V and 1 base from J, with 6 bases in between. Germline CDR1 SGHRS, CDR2 YFSETQ. This CDR3 has 13 residues. In nucleotides, the CDR3 is TGCGCCAGCAGCTTAGACAGGAACACTGAAGCTTTCTTT. It codes for CASSLDRNTEAFF.

This clone occurred once. The V gene is TRBV5-1, the J gene TRBJ2-1, with 15 bases that match TRBD2. CDR3 size: 19 residues. CDR1 and CDR2 (germline): SGHRS, YFSETQ. V shed 5 bases and J 1 base; nucleotides not matched to a gene: 10. Here the CDR3 reads CASRGAGTSGGPSYNEQFF. Written as DNA, the CDR3 is TGCGCCAGCAGAGGCGCCGGGACTAGCGGGGGGCCGTCCTACAATGAGCAGTTCTTC.

This clone was counted once. The V and J genes are TRBV27 and TRBJ2-2, with 10 positions matching TRBD1. V was clipped by 5 bases and J by 6 bases; unmatched bases: 9. Germline-derived CDR1 and CDR2 are MNHEY and SMNVEV (reference sequence). The CDR3 spans 16 residues. The CDR3 DNA reads TGTGCCAGCAGTCTCCGACAGGGGGCTGCCCCCGGGGAGCTGTTTTTT. Translating it yields CASSLRQGAAPGELFF.

The V call is TRBV11-3, the J call TRBJ1-2, with TRBD1 matching over 7 bases. This CDR3 contains 15 residues. Germline CDR1 and CDR2: SGHNT and YENEEA. V lost 5 bases and J lost 8; bases outside the gene matches: 14. CDR3 region: CASSTEYRGLEGYTF. The CDR3 region has the DNA TGTGCCAGCAGCACCGAGTACAGGGGATTGGAGGGCTACACCTTC.

The rearrangement joins TRBV4-1 to TRBJ1-2; 7 bases fit TRBD1. V shed 2 bases and J 3 bases; nucleotides not matched to a gene: 9. Germline V gives CDR1 MGHRA, CDR2 YSYEKL. The CDR3 extends over 16 amino acids. The CDR3 DNA sequence: TGCGCCAGCAGCCAACTTCAGACAGGGATGGACTATGGCTACACCTTC. This codes for CASSQLQTGMDYGYTF.

The CDR3 bases are TGTGCCAGTAGTATCCGACGGGGGGGGATCACTGAAGCTTTCTTT. It yields the protein CASSIRRGGITEAFF. The rearrangement uses TRBV19 and TRBJ1-1, with D maybe TRBD1 (5 bases). The germline gives CDR1 LNHDA, CDR2 SQIVND (reference sequence). This CDR3 comprises 15 residues. V was pared by 3 bases and J by 4 bases, with 15 bases between.

The chain links TRBV3-1 (or the pseudogene TRBV3-2) to TRBJ1-1; TRBD1 aligns across 9 bases. J was trimmed by 0 bases and V by 11 bases; bases with no gene match: 7. The CDR3 totals 14 residues. The germline V gene encodes CDR1 LGHDT and CDR2 YNNKEL (reference sequence). For the CDR3, the DNA is TGTGCCTCCCAACAGGGGGCGGTGAACACTGAAGCTTTCTTT. Translation: CASQQGAVNTEAFF.

This chain joins TRBV24-1 and TRBJ2-3; the D gene is possibly TRBD2 (6 bases). Germline CDR1 and CDR2: KGHDR and SFDVKD. The CDR3 spans 13 residues. V gave up 5 bases and J gave up 4 bases, with 9 bases separating them. CDR3 sequence (DNA): TGTGCCACCAGTGTCAGGGAGGCAGATACGCAGTATTTT. Translated, it gives CATSVREADTQYF.

There are a few counts of this clone. The CDR3 DNA follows: TGTGCCAGCAGGACTAGCGGGGGGGGCACAGATACGCAGTATTTT. The encoded protein is CASRTSGGGTDTQYF. V gene TRBV2 combines with J gene TRBJ2-3; 14 bases align to TRBD2. This CDR3 region has 15 residues. Germline CDR1 and CDR2: SNHLY and FYNNEI. V gave up 6 bases and J gave up 1 base; unmatched junction bases: 0.

This chain joins TRBV5-4 and TRBJ2-5, with 12 bases matching TRBD2. Germline-derived CDR1 and CDR2 are SGHNT and YYREEE (reference sequence). This CDR3 spans 17 amino acids. V was pared by 0 bases and J by 3 bases, with 6 bases of the junction left unmatched. In DNA, the CDR3 is TGTGCCAGCAGCTTGGCCCGGTCTAGCGGGGGGGAAGAGACCCAGTACTTC. This encodes CASSLARSSGGEETQYF.

The rearrangement links TRBV19 to TRBJ1-2; a possible D gene is TRBD1 (5 bases). Trimming removed 7 bases at V and 0 bases at J, with 15 bases between. CDR3 length: 15 amino acids. Germline loops: CDR1 LNHDA, CDR2 SQIVND (reference sequence). CDR3 coding DNA: TGTGCCAGTACTTTCTCCTCGGGGGCTAACTATGGCTACACCTTC. The encoded protein is CASTFSSGANYGYTF.